This TCR beta chain is from a study of T-cell reconstitution after alpha-beta-depleted transplantation in children (dated by TCRdb to 2016 to 2017). With respect to the entire study: The study quantitatively tracked T-cell immune reconstitution after TCRalphabeta/CD19-depleted allogeneic hematopoietic cell transplantation in children using TCR repertoire profiling.

The library was obtained by PCR. Data came from an Illumina HiSeq 2500. TCR library preparation used molecular barcoding, with unique molecular identifiers applied to normalize quantification of the TCRbeta repertoire. In TCRdb, the public reads were trimmed at Q25 with fastp and aligned with MiXCR, with productive beta chains retained. Every distinct CDR3 protein forms one entry, paired with its most common genes and DNA. The sample includes 200,000 to 250,000 distinct CDR3 sequences, with 12% observed a single time. The ten largest clones take up approximately 2.9% of the sample. This clonotype was counted many times. The antigen it recognizes is unknown. Base qualities are not at hand, and no much larger clone is one base apart. The CDR3, cysteine through phenylalanine, is 15 amino acids long. The only DNA kept is the CDR3, 45 bases in frame from the first base. For this chain, trimming is 10 bases at the V end and 6 bases at the J end, and the number of junction bases without a gene match is 9. CDR1 and CDR2, looked up from the germline V gene, are MNHNS and SASEGT.

The source of this sequence is a human donor who donated a stem cell graft to a child with acute lymphoblastic leukemia. The sequencing here drew on PBMCs from the stem cell graft donor, taken from the stem cell graft. The V gene is TRBV6-1 and the J gene is TRBJ2-1; 13 bases in between match TRBD2. The CDR3 loop reads CATSPGLAGINEQFF. Here is the DNA: TGTGCCACCTCTCCGGGACTAGCGGGAATCAATGAGCAGTTCTTC.